This T cell receptor beta chain was sequenced in a study of beta chain features in type 1 diabetes. The CDR3 length is 13 residues. V was pared by 5 bases and J by 6 bases, with 6 bases of the junction left unmatched. Germline V gives CDR1 MNHNS, CDR2 SASEGT. Sequencing targeted expressed TCRB transcripts, as all isolated RNA had been reverse transcribed. For naive, central memory and regulatory T cell samples, reads averaged about 3.7 million. Clones were sequenced by immunoSEQ multiplex PCR, and TCRdb holds only the in-frame ones, with some missing. The sample includes hundreds of thousands of clones, around 15% of them seen just once.

The sequenced sample was naive CD4+ T cells from blood. The genes are TRBV6-1 and TRBJ2-7; TRBD2 aligns across 8 bases. The TCR originated in a man aged 18 to 29 in good health. CDR3 sequence: CASSSSGWGEQYF. Written as DNA, the CDR3 is TGTGCCAGCAGTTCTAGCGGGTGGGGCGAGCAGTACTTC.